What follows are 25 T cell receptor beta chains derived from one specimen sequenced in a study of post-analysis software for immune sequencing data. Unique molecular identifiers were built into the TCR beta cDNA libraries. TCRdb reprocessed the PCR reads via MiXCR and lists one record per CDR3 protein. The sample carries some 800,000 distinct CDR3 sequences, roughly 50% recorded once. Antigens for these TCRs are unknown. Whole-study findings and limits: Elevated frequency relative to controls characterized 4 or 5 TRBV segments in patients, TRBV5-6, TRBV5-1 and TRBV20-1 among them.

Sequencing was performed on blood. The receptors stem from a girl aged 5-17 years with multiple sclerosis.

This clonotype appeared once. This sequence joins TRBV7-9 and TRBJ2-3, with D tentatively TRBD1 (6 bases). Germline CDR1 reads SEHNR; CDR2 reads FQNEAQ (reference sequence). V was clipped by 4 bases and J by 3 bases, with 14 bases between them. The CDR3 contains 15 residues. CDR3 residues: CASSYGEGGTDTQYF. As DNA, the CDR3 is TGTGCCAGCAGCTACGGGGAAGGGGGTACAGATACGCAGTATTTT.

The V call is TRBV20-1, the J call TRBJ2-7; TRBD2 agrees at 11 bases. The V gene end was trimmed by 3 bases and the J gene end by 2 bases; junction bases not matched to a gene: 9. The V gene's germline CDR1 is DFQATT and CDR2 SNEGSKA (reference sequence). The CDR3 totals 16 residues. The CDR3 DNA follows: TGCAGTGCTAGGCGACTAGCGGGAAGACCTCCCTACGAGCAGTACTTC. Amino acid sequence: CSARRLAGRPPYEQYF.

The chain has TRBV6-5 and TRBJ2-1; D is undetermined. Germline V gene lookup returns CDR1 MNHEY and CDR2 SVGAGI. The CDR3 is 15 residues long. V shed 5 bases and J shed 0 bases, with 11 bases lying between them. The CDR3: CASSLTLSSYNEQFF. Written as DNA, the CDR3 is TGTGCCAGCAGTCTGACTCTAAGCTCCTACAATGAGCAGTTCTTC.

This clonotype was seen only a few times. This chain uses TRBV6-2 or TRBV6-3 with TRBJ2-4, with a weak D call TRBD2 (6 bases). Germline-derived CDR1 and CDR2 are MNHEY and SVGEGT. V dropped 6 bases and J dropped 5 bases, with 17 bases sitting between them. The CDR3 has 15 residues. The CDR3 coding sequence is TGTGCCAGCAGGCCTCCGGGACTGGCGGAAAACATTCAGTACTTC. Its translation: CASRPPGLAENIQYF.

This clonotype was recorded a few times. V gene TRBV9 combines with J gene TRBJ2-7, with D perhaps matching TRBD2 (6 bases). The germline gives CDR1 SGDLS, CDR2 YYNGEE. The V end was cut by 4 bases, the J end by 4 bases, with 21 bases between. The CDR3 length is 16 residues. The chain's CDR3 is CASSPAAGKGWYEQYF. For the CDR3, the DNA is TGTGCCAGCAGCCCGGCGGCGGGGAAAGGTTGGTACGAGCAGTACTTC.

This chain uses TRBV29-1 with TRBJ2-2; tentatively, D is TRBD1 (5 bases). The V gene's germline CDR1 is SQVTM and CDR2 ANQGSEA. Trimming shortened V by 4 bases and J by 5 bases, and 11 bases separated the two germline ends. The CDR3 length is 13 residues. The CDR3: CSVVFRGTGELFF. The DNA for the CDR3 is TGCAGCGTTGTTTTTAGGGGAACCGGGGAGCTGTTTTTT.

This clonotype was detected once. The chain combines TRBV4-1 with TRBJ2-2; D is unresolved. From germline, CDR1 is MGHRA and CDR2 YSYEKL. Trimming pared 0 bases from V and 5 bases from J, leaving 7 bases between. There are 14 residues in the CDR3. The CDR3 spells CASSQDGGTGELFF. The CDR3 bases are TGCGCCAGCAGCCAAGATGGTGGGACCGGGGAGCTGTTTTTT.

This clonotype occurred once. Its ends do not fully match the called genes, so a read error is possible. This chain joins TRBV11-2 and TRBJ2-5; possibly TRBD2 for D (6 bases). The CDR3 totals 15 residues. Germline assignment: CDR1 SGHAT and CDR2 FQNNGV. CDR3 region: CASSQGTAGQETRYF. The CDR3 coding sequence is TGTGCCAGCAGCCAAGGGACGGCGGGGCAAGAGACCCGGTACTTC.

The chain combines TRBV10-2 with TRBJ2-7; 7 positions agree with TRBD2. Germline V gene data show CDR1 as WSHSY and CDR2 as SAAADI. The CDR3 runs to 13 residues. Germline trimming cut 6 bases from V and 4 bases from J; bases unmatched to any gene: 6. CDR3 amino acids: CASRGAGVYEQYF. The CDR3 DNA is TGCGCCAGCAGGGGCGCGGGGGTTTACGAGCAGTACTTC.

The V call is TRBV5-1, the J call TRBJ1-4, with D tentatively TRBD1 (5 bases). The germline V and J ends were trimmed by 0 bases and 8 bases, with 11 bases remaining between them. Per the germline V gene, CDR1 is SGHRS and CDR2 is YFSETQ. This CDR3 is 14 amino acids long. CDR3 sequence: CASSLDSRGEKLFF. DNA of the CDR3: TGCGCCAGCAGCTTGGACAGCCGGGGGGAAAAACTGTTTTTT.

The V call is TRBV3-1, the J call TRBJ2-3, with D perhaps TRBD2 (6 bases). The germline V and J ends were trimmed by 0 bases and 6 bases, with 13 bases remaining between them. Germline assignment: CDR1 LGHDT and CDR2 YNNKEL (reference sequence). The CDR3 sequence is 15 residues long. The CDR3 DNA reads as TGTGCCAGCAGCCAAGAGCCTAGCGTTTTGGATACGCAGTATTTT. The encoded protein is CASSQEPSVLDTQYF.

This clonotype was counted a few times. V usage is TRBV4-1 and J usage is TRBJ1-2; no clear D gene. This CDR3 is built from 15 residues. The V gene lost 2 bases and the J gene lost 5 bases, with 15 bases spanning the gap. Germline values: CDR1 MGHRA, CDR2 YSYEKL. CDR3 nucleotide sequence: TGCGCCAGCAGCCAAAAAGATCTGGAGGAGTATGGCTACACCTTC. Its translation is CASSQKDLEEYGYTF.

This clonotype occurred many times. The chain links TRBV20-1 to TRBJ1-2; 8 nucleotides agree with TRBD1. This CDR3 spans 15 amino acids. From germline, CDR1 is DFQATT and CDR2 SNEGSKA (reference sequence). J gave up 4 bases and V 0 bases, and 7 bases lay outside the gene matches. This chain's CDR3 is CSARDNDRGSYGYTF. The DNA of the CDR3 is TGCAGTGCTAGAGATAACGACAGGGGCAGCTATGGCTACACCTTC.

This clonotype was detected only a few times. The chain joins TRBV2 to TRBJ2-1; a possible D gene is TRBD1 (5 bases). Deletions cut 4 bases from V and 14 bases from J, with 12 bases between. This CDR3 is 11 amino acids long. Germline V gene data show CDR1 as SNHLY and CDR2 as FYNNEI. The CDR3 here is CASSGREIEFF. The CDR3 region has the DNA TGTGCCAGCAGTGGCAGGGAAATCGAGTTCTTC.

In its sample, this clonotype was seen a few times. The J gene is TRBJ2-5, the V gene TRBV5-6; D is possibly TRBD1 or TRBD2 (5 bases each). The V gene lost 4 bases and the J gene lost 11 bases, with 15 bases spanning the gap. Germline assignment: CDR1 SGHDT and CDR2 YYEEEE. CDR3 length: 12 residues. In DNA form, the CDR3 reads TGTGCCAGCAGCCGTGCGAGAGGGGAGCAGTACTTC. Encoded protein: CASSRARGEQYF.

The V and J genes are TRBV3-1 and TRBJ2-5, with 7 bases that match TRBD1. The DNA matches TRBJ2-7 better at its end, which makes the J call doubtful. Germline V gene sequence: CDR1 LGHDT, CDR2 YNNKEL (reference sequence). CDR3 length: 13 residues. This CDR3 reads CASSQRSGGEQYF. The DNA of the CDR3 is TGTGCCAGCAGCCAACGGTCAGGGGGCGAGCAGTACTTC.

The rearrangement links TRBV29-1 to TRBJ1-1; 9 nucleotides line up with TRBD1. The CDR3 totals 11 residues. Germline V gene sequence: CDR1 SQVTM, CDR2 ANQGSEA. J was trimmed by 4 bases and V by 6 bases; bases with no gene match: 0. The CDR3 region has the DNA TGCAGCGTGACAGGGGGCACTGAAGCTTTCTTT. Residues: CSVTGGTEAFF.

The rearrangement links TRBV12-3 or TRBV12-4 to TRBJ2-5, with TRBD1 identical over 10 bases. TRBJ2-7 explains the end of the DNA better; the J call may be wrong. The length of the CDR3 is 18 residues. CDR3 in DNA: TGTGCCAGCAGTTTATCCCTTGGGGACAGGGGAACATCTGACGAGCAGTACTTC. Residues: CASSLSLGDRGTSDEQYF.

CDR3 in amino acids: CASSSGTGLGETQYF. In DNA, the CDR3 is TGTGCCAGCAGTTCCGGGACAGGGTTGGGAGAGACCCAGTACTTC. The gene calls are TRBV6-2 or TRBV6-3 and TRBJ2-7; 9 positions agree with TRBD1. The end of the DNA is better explained by TRBJ2-5, so the J call may be wrong. The CDR3 contains 15 residues. The V gene's germline CDR1 is MNHEY and CDR2 SVGEGT.

The J gene is TRBJ2-1, the V gene TRBV7-2, with 10 nucleotides matching TRBD2. This CDR3 spans 19 amino acids. Germline V gene sequence: CDR1 SGHTA, CDR2 FQGNSA. V lost 2 bases to trimming and J lost 6 bases; unmatched junction nucleotides: 16. In DNA, the CDR3 is TGTGCCAGCAGCTTACTGGGGCGGTGGGTAGCGGGAGGTGGCAATGAGCAGTTCTTC. Residues: CASSLLGRWVAGGGNEQFF.

The chain combines TRBV7-9 with TRBJ2-7; D not resolved. The V gene lost 1 base and the J gene lost 4 bases, with 8 bases spanning the gap. CDR1 SEHNR and CDR2 FQNEAQ come from the germline V gene (reference sequence). The CDR3 loop spans 13 amino acids. The CDR3 DNA reads as TGTGCCAGCAGCTTAGTGGAACCTTACGAGCAGTACTTC. Translation: CASSLVEPYEQYF.

This rearrangement joins TRBV4-1 to TRBJ2-4, with TRBD2 matching over 13 bases. The DNA matches TRBJ2-7 better at its end, which makes the J call doubtful. The CDR3 totals 18 residues. From germline, CDR1 is MGHRA and CDR2 YSYEKL. The CDR3 region is CASSQLELAGGPWYEQYF. The CDR3 DNA reads as TGCGCCAGCAGCCAATTGGAACTAGCGGGAGGGCCTTGGTACGAGCAGTACTTC.

J is TRBJ2-7 and V is TRBV24-1; tentatively, D is TRBD2 (6 bases). The V and J ends lost 5 bases and 3 bases respectively, with 31 bases between them. The CDR3 has 20 amino acids. Per germline, CDR1 KGHDR and CDR2 SFDVKD. CDR3 bases: TGTGCCACCAGTGTTGCCGCGGGGCAGGGAAAGGGGTTACCAGGCTACGAGCAGTACTTC. Translation gives CATSVAAGQGKGLPGYEQYF.

V gene TRBV6-5 combines with J gene TRBJ2-1, with a tentative D call TRBD2 (6 bases). Germline loops: CDR1 MNHEY, CDR2 SVGAGI. The CDR3 totals 15 residues. The V gene lost 7 bases and the J gene lost 1 base, with 14 bases spanning the gap. In DNA form, the CDR3 reads TGTGCCAGCACCGCCCCCCGGGGGTCCTACAATGAGCAGTTCTTC. Amino acids: CASTAPRGSYNEQFF.

The chain has TRBV7-9 and TRBJ2-7, with D possibly matching TRBD1 (5 bases). Judging by the DNA end, TRBJ2-5 fits better; the J call may be wrong. Germline lookup yields CDR1 SEHNR and CDR2 FQNEAQ (reference sequence). This CDR3 region has 13 residues. The CDR3 reads CASSFQGSGTQYF. The CDR3 nucleotides are TGTGCCAGCAGCTTCCAGGGTAGTGGGACCCAGTACTTC.